This entry is about one T cell receptor (beta chain). Its matching antigen is unknown. Just one base apart from a much larger clone, this may be a read error. The authors ran a second PCR of about 6 to 11 cycles using a sample-barcoded 5' primer and a J-beta primer mix. Any given sample supplied a minimum of 3 million CDR3-containing paired-end reads. TCRdb analysed the 5' RACE reads with MiXCR anew, one entry per CDR3 protein. Here the sample spans 650,000 to 700,000 distinct CDR3 sequences, under 65% being singletons. This record comes from a study of blood T cells in healthy people across ages. CDR1 and CDR2 (germline): SGHRS, YFSETQ. The CDR3 loop spans 14 amino acids. V was clipped by 4 bases and J by 4 bases; unmatched bases: 5. Points from the study as a whole: A roughly linear age-dependent decrease characterized TCR beta diversity per million T cells. No one knew whether donors had CMV, which possibly confounded expanded clonotype changes. Estimates based on one million T cells were treated as lower bounds.

This clonotype was obtained from a woman of 80 years or more in good health. This sequence joins TRBV5-1 and TRBJ2-3; TRBD2 agrees at 8 bases. The sequencing input was blood. The CDR3 DNA reads TGCGCCAGCAGCGTCCCTAGCGGGCCAGATACGCAGTATTTT. Translated, it gives CASSVPSGPDTQYF.